This T cell receptor (beta chain) was found in a study of cytomegalovirus exposure and HLA in healthy donors (dated by TCRdb to the late 2010s). With respect to the entire study: An earlier analysis of more than 550 of the donors reported 276 Gb of sequence data and some 110 million unique TCR beta sequences obtained from about 180 million T cells. HLA typing covered class I and class II loci at four-digit resolution. The study was designed to test whether signatures of past pathogen exposure could be identified by cataloging public T cell receptors. Using immunosequencing, the study profiled T cell repertoires from roughly 650 subjects and related those repertoires to cytomegalovirus serostatus. Donor age, sex, ethnicity and CMV serostatus were compiled alongside the repertoire data. Every repertoire in the discovery cohort had been generated on one and the same sequencing platform. In an earlier analysis of around 540 of the donors, high-throughput TCR beta sequencing was used to judge whether each TCR beta V gene segment behaved as functional or pseudogenic. An early release covering roughly 600 HLA-typed donors comprised around 300 gigabases of sequencing data and some 79 million unique TCR sequences. Because of strong linkage in the cohort, five DR-DQ haplotypes were treated as single units for association and clustering. In addition to the first cohort of roughly 670 subjects, a separate validation cohort of 120 different subjects was used. A later genetic analysis took genome-wide SNP genotypes for about 55% of the 666 donors and used that subset as a discovery cohort. Of the 300 to 500 genotyped donors, roughly 76% were placed in the genetic ancestry cluster associated with self-reported Caucasian donors. Rather than drawing on any new phenotypic data, the later analysis identified candidate immune exposures from TCR beta sequences and the way those sequences occurred across donors. To predict cytomegalovirus infection status, the study brought together high-throughput TCR immunosequencing, statistical association of individual TCRs with disease status, and machine learning. The number of typed donors differed by locus: about 620-630 for A, B, C, DRB1 and DQB1; approximately 520 for DQA1; approximately 610 for DPA1; and 400 to 480 for DPB1. A later analysis re-analyzed previously published TCR beta repertoires from 650 to 800 donors and added high-resolution HLA genotyping to study TCR occurrence patterns. Among about 400 genotyped donors of the cohort, an average of about 220,000 unique TCR beta nucleotide sequences was sequenced per donor, of which about 19% were non-productive. Study-wide conclusions, independent of this receptor: A later analysis found that TCR association rates varied across HLA loci, with DRB1 alleles showing the most associated TCRs and HLA-C alleles the fewest. The cohort was sequenced for TCR beta chains only, and without alpha or paired-chain data the features that could be detected were limited. Sequencing depth was assumed to be roughly uniform across donors in the presence/absence analyses, though that assumption may not hold. Three of the identified cytomegalovirus-associated TCR beta chains were confirmed in vitro to be specific for cytomegalovirus antigens. Most CMV-associated TCR beta chains appeared to be HLA-restricted in a later analysis, and the HLA associations seemed to be driven largely by CMV exposure. The earlier analysis of some 540 of the donors excluded seventeen rarely observed V segments, including chromosome 9 orphons, because counts were too low. A further reported finding was that TCR beta sequences accurately predicted the HLA-A and HLA-B alleles for most subjects in the first cohort. Compared with equally common non-associated chains, HLA-associated TCR beta chains in a later analysis were more clonally expanded and had lower generation probabilities. Correlated functional status among segregating V segments might reflect linkage disequilibrium, but an unknown experimental factor could not be ruled out. In a later analysis, 16,951 TCR beta sequences were associated with specific HLA alleles at a false discovery rate of 0.05. Across donors, most TCR sequences were observed very rarely, whereas some public TCRs were present in many individuals. Immune exposure information for the cohort was limited to CMV serostatus. The study gave a list of 150 to 200 TCR beta chains associated with cytomegalovirus. When HLA alleles, especially DR and DQ, strongly co-occurred, TCR associations were difficult to assign to individual alleles. The authors suggested that the approach could potentially be extended to other disease states and immunological phenotypes. In an earlier analysis of about 540 of the donors, most TCR beta V segments were observed in productive rearrangements about 90% or about 30% of the time, broadly matching IMGT annotations. An association between a missense DCLRE1C variant and V-gene and J-gene trimming of TCR beta chains was found in a later genetic analysis and replicated in an independent cohort. A cluster of highly shared sequence variants was judged likely to be a technical artifact of the sequencing pipeline. According to a later genetic analysis, donors in an Asian-associated ancestry cluster had fewer N-insertions in productive TCRs than the roughly 670-donor mean. Because HLA typing was missing for some donors at each locus, association tests included only the typed subset. In a later analysis, several top co-occurrence clusters were reported to appear linked to parvovirus B19, influenza, CMV and Epstein-Barr virus. Some IMGT-functional V segments, including TRBV6-2 and TRBV6-3, could not be distinguished by the 87-base-pair reads and were therefore excluded. The classifier was reported to diagnose cytomegalovirus status with high specificity and sensitivity in both the original and validation cohorts.

The cohort was made up of 650 to 700 healthy bone marrow donors. At the time of sampling, all cohort members were nominally healthy, though unrecorded immune exposures were likely present. The donor was CMV seronegative and was included in the group of approximately 350 seronegative cohort members. Each donor provided a peripheral blood sample, and peripheral blood mononuclear cells were used for TCR beta sequencing. The Qiagen DNeasy Blood Extraction Kit was used to extract genomic DNA from the blood cell samples. Points on this clone: Its antigen is unknown.

Libraries were built with the immunoSEQ multiplex PCR assay. The multiplex PCR relied on a mix of 60 forward primers for TCR Vbeta segments and 13 reverse primers for TCR Jbeta segments. Amplification of the CDR3 region of rearranged TCR beta genes was performed with a multiplex PCR assay on genomic DNA. On the Illumina HiSeq System, the amplified TCR beta libraries were sequenced as 87-base-pair reads. The original pipeline was this. Across the 666 repertoires, a later analysis counted some 81 million unique TCR beta chains, some 11 million of which were shared by at least two donors. A nearest-neighbor algorithm error-corrected the raw reads and collapsed the reads into unique sequences, merging closely related sequences to remove PCR and sequencing errors. To assign V, D and J gene segments, CDR3 sequences were aligned to IMGT reference sequences. Each retained sequence needed at least a six-nucleotide match to both a V gene segment and a J gene segment. A rearrangement was called productive if the CDR3 had no stop codons and remained in frame with V and J, and every other rearrangement was called non-productive. Following IMGT convention, CDR3 was defined as the stretch from the second conserved V-encoded cysteine up to the conserved J-encoded phenylalanine. Sequences without an unambiguous match to a single V gene segment were excluded from the earlier analysis of several hundred of the donors. An earlier analysis of approximately 590 of the donors classified V segments as functional when productive rearrangements were above 56.7% and as segregating when the standard deviation between donors was above 5%. To diagnose cytomegalovirus status from the catalog of TCR beta chain sequences, a statistical classification framework was built. V and J gene assignment, in a later analysis, came from comparing TCR nucleotide sequences with IMGT/GENE-DB human TR gene sequences. A later analysis assigned CDR3 sequences and most-parsimonious VDJ recombination scenarios with the TCRdist pipeline. A later analysis defined each TCR beta chain by its CDR3 amino acid sequence plus V-gene family, and excluded reads lacking a unique V-gene family. As a way to deal with suspected cross-contamination and a sequencing artifact, a later analysis dropped 592 nucleotide sequences that were highly shared and had low generation probability. A later analysis calculated a clonal expansion index for each public chain from normalized within-repertoire ranks of inferred template counts. Generation probabilities in a later analysis came from a VDJ recombination model fitted to out-of-frame rearrangements, and those results were checked against IGoR. In a later analysis, TCR-TCR, TCR-HLA and TCR-CMV co-occurrence was scored with hypergeometric tests, and a repertoire-size bias correction was applied to TCR pairs. A later analysis estimated false discovery rates by permuting HLA or CMV assignments 20 times. In a later analysis, co-occurring TCRs were grouped using DBSCAN, and TCRdist sequence similarity was added for clustering within HLA-allele-positive subsets. Repertoires with fewer than 30,000 or more than 120,000 public chains, plus five repertoires with anomalous nucleotide sharing, were excluded from co-occurrence clustering. The clones in this table, taken by TCRdb from immuneACCESS, are in-frame only. Not every clone is retained; where verified, under half of the shortfall comes from an unresolved V gene, and the cause of the rest is unknown. The DNA was the basis for D and trimming; V, J and clone size are from that table. This sample's table carries some 89,000 clones. The ten largest clones capture roughly 3% of the sample.

V is shortened by 0 bases, J by 3 bases, and the region joining them spans 6 bases. CDR1 and CDR2, per the germline V gene, are SGDLS and YYNGEE. The CDR3 holds 13 amino acids from the cysteine to the phenylalanine. Only the CDR3 portion is preserved as DNA: 39 bases, with reading frame beginning at the first base. This receptor was identified in a woman aged 25 to 45 in good health and CMV-seronegative. Material: PBMCs. The chain is encoded by TRBV9 joined to TRBJ1-1, and possibly TRBD1, on 6 matching bases. The CDR3 protein sequence reads: CASSVDRDTEAFF. In nucleotides, the sequence is TGTGCCAGCAGCGTAGACAGGGACACTGAAGCTTTCTTT.